This T cell receptor beta chain was sequenced during a study of chemoradiotherapy in HPV16-positive cancers. Study summary: Two HPV16-positive patients' cells yielded candidate HPV-specific clones and common motifs. Overall study findings and caveats: Candidate HPV-specific clones and E7-related TCR motifs grew in tumor during treatment. HPV-specific T cells were functionally defined from only two HPV16-positive patients.

Profiling relied on immunoSEQ multiplex PCR, and the TCRdb table lists in-frame clones only, not all of them. Among 10,000 to 11,000 clones listed, roughly 83% were seen once. Repeated repertoire sampling spanned the course of chemoradiotherapy. The CDR3 covers 16 residues. The germline V gene has CDR1 GTSNPN and CDR2 SVGIG (reference sequence). The V gene lost 1 base and the J gene lost 6 bases, with 16 bases spanning the gap. In regard to this clone: The antigen is not known.

V usage is TRBV30 and J usage is TRBJ1-6; maybe TRBD1 (5 bases). The TCR sequence derives from a human donor with HPV-associated anogenital cancer. The sample consisted of blood, taken from a patient who underwent chemoradiotherapy. CDR3 amino acids: CAWSDSGRVGNSPLHF. CDR3 DNA sequence: TGTGCCTGGAGTGATAGCGGCAGGGTGGGTAATTCACCCCTCCACTTT.